The 14 T cell receptor beta chains below were found in one sample sequenced in a study of response to subunit inactivated influenza vaccine. TCRdb re-called the RT-PCR reads with MiXCR, one entry per CDR3 protein. Of 490,000 or so distinct CDR3 sequences detected, about 7.6% appear once; the ten largest clones hold around 13%. This specimen consisted of PBMCs from blood, obtained roughly 24 months after vaccination. These receptors were obtained from a man aged 50-75 years who received an inactivated influenza vaccine.

V gene TRBV20-1 combines with J gene TRBJ2-3; 8 bases fit TRBD2. V gave up 1 base and J gave up 5 bases; unmatched junction bases: 8. There are 15 residues in the CDR3. Germline V gives CDR1 DFQATT, CDR2 SNEGSKA (reference sequence). CDR3 nucleotide sequence: TGCAGTGCTAGAGTTCCGGGGACTAGGCAAGATACGCAGTATTTT. Residues: CSARVPGTRQDTQYF.

This clonotype was observed a handful of times. V and J are TRBV4-3 and TRBJ2-7; TRBD1 matches 9 bases. The CDR3 runs to 15 residues. V lost 3 bases, J lost 3 bases, and 6 bases stayed unmatched. Germline values: CDR1 LGHNA, CDR2 YSLEER. CDR3 sequence reads: CASSQTGTGYYEQYF. As DNA, the CDR3 is TGCGCCAGCAGCCAGACCGGGACAGGGTACTACGAGCAGTACTTC.

Many counts were recorded for this clonotype. The chain carries TRBV20-1 and TRBJ2-7; 9 bases are shared with TRBD2. Per the germline V gene, CDR1 is DFQATT and CDR2 is SNEGSKA (reference sequence). V shed 3 bases and J 4 bases; nucleotides not matched to a gene: 7. The CDR3 totals 14 residues. The CDR3 loop is CSASSAGGFYEQYF. CDR3 DNA: TGCAGTGCTAGCTCAGCGGGGGGTTTTTACGAGCAGTACTTC.

Many counts were recorded for this clonotype. V is TRBV7-9 and J is TRBJ2-1; 7 bases line up with TRBD1. Germline V gives CDR1 SEHNR, CDR2 FQNEAQ (reference sequence). V shed 7 bases, J shed 5 bases, and the junction held 8 bases outside the gene matches. This CDR3 region has 14 residues. The CDR3 sequence: CASTLLTGNNEQFF. The CDR3 nucleotides read TGTGCCAGCACACTCTTGACAGGGAACAATGAGCAGTTCTTC. The full variable domain, rest sourced from reference TRBV7-9 and TRBJ2-1, is DTGVSQNPRHKITKRGQNVTFRCDPISEHNRLYWYRQTLGQGPEFLTYFQNEAQLEKSRLLSDRFSAERPKGSFSTLEIQRTEQGDSAMYLCASTLLTGNNEQFFGPGTRLTVL.

The chain combines TRBV7-9 with TRBJ1-1, with a tentative D call TRBD1 (6 bases). The length of the CDR3 is 14 residues. Germline V gene sequence: CDR1 SEHNR, CDR2 FQNEAQ (reference sequence). The germline V and J ends were trimmed by 5 bases and 1 base, with 11 bases remaining between them. CDR3 loop: CASSQGHTNTEAFF. Here the CDR3 DNA reads TGTGCCAGCAGCCAGGGACATACGAACACTGAAGCTTTCTTT. The complete variable domain, with remaining parts taken from reference TRBV7-9 and TRBJ1-1, reads DTGVSQNPRHKITKRGQNVTFRCDPISEHNRLYWYRQTLGQGPEFLTYFQNEAQLEKSRLLSDRFSAERPKGSFSTLEIQRTEQGDSAMYLCASSQGHTNTEAFFGQGTRLTVV.

This clonotype appeared many times. At one of its ends the junction is not consistent with the germline gene, which may arise from a read error. The chain employs TRBV7-7 and TRBJ2-5; unclear D gene. Germline V gene data show CDR1 as SSHAT and CDR2 as FNYEAQ (reference sequence). The CDR3 sequence is 16 residues long. The CDR3 reads CASSLGRLIGKETQYF. CDR3 in DNA: TGTGCTAGCAGCTTAGGACGCCTCATAGGGAAAGAGACCCAGTACTTC.

The sample holds a few counts of this clonotype. The chain carries TRBV10-3 and TRBJ2-3; 12 bases fit TRBD2. The germline gives CDR1 ENHRY, CDR2 SYGVKD. J was trimmed by 0 bases and V by 4 bases; bases with no gene match: 2. The CDR3 covers 16 residues. The CDR3 reads CAISVGLAGSTDTQYF. DNA of the CDR3: TGTGCCATCAGTGTAGGACTAGCGGGGAGCACAGATACGCAGTATTTT.

This clonotype was counted a few times. J is TRBJ1-5 and V is TRBV4-1; D gene unclear. This CDR3 comprises 14 residues. V gave up 0 bases and J gave up 4 bases, with 7 bases separating them. Germline V gene sequence: CDR1 MGHRA, CDR2 YSYEKL. The DNA of the CDR3 is TGCGCCAGCAGCCAAGAACAGACAAATCAGCCCCAGCATTTT. Protein product: CASSQEQTNQPQHF.

This clonotype was recorded a few times. The CDR3 spells CASSVSGMRQNEQFF. CDR3 DNA: TGTGCCAGCAGCGTGAGCGGGATGCGTCAGAATGAGCAGTTCTTC. This chain joins TRBV9 and TRBJ2-1; 7 nucleotides agree with TRBD2. Losses at the gene ends were 2 bases for V and 7 bases for J; bases not matched to a gene: 9. In germline, CDR1 is SGDLS, CDR2 YYNGEE. CDR3 length equals 15 residues.

This clonotype was detected only a few times. The chain carries TRBV20-1 and TRBJ1-5; no reliable D call. With 0 bases removed from V and 2 bases from J, the gap between germline ends came to 11 bases. CDR3 size: 15 residues. The germline gives CDR1 DFQATT, CDR2 SNEGSKA (reference sequence). The CDR3 DNA is TGCAGTGCTAGAGATTTCCGGAGGGGCAATCAGCCCCAGCATTTT. Protein: CSARDFRRGNQPQHF.

The chain has TRBV5-5 and TRBJ2-3; 7 positions match TRBD2. The ends lost 4 bases at V and 2 bases at J; junction bases unmatched: 7. The germline V gene encodes CDR1 SGHKS and CDR2 YYEKEE (reference sequence). This CDR3 region has 15 residues. The CDR3 spells CASSPQAGITDTQYF. For the CDR3, the DNA is TGTGCCAGCAGCCCCCAAGCGGGGATCACAGATACGCAGTATTTT.

J is TRBJ2-3 and V is TRBV20-1, with TRBD2 matching 8 bases. Germline CDR1 reads DFQATT; CDR2 reads SNEGSKA (reference sequence). V shed 5 bases, J shed 2 bases, and the junction held 6 bases outside the gene matches. This CDR3 is 14 amino acids long. CDR3 region: CSAAGGGPTDTQYF. In nucleotides, the CDR3 is TGCAGTGCTGCCGGCGGGGGGCCCACAGATACGCAGTATTTT.

J is TRBJ2-7 and V is TRBV20-1; weak D call: TRBD2 (7 bases). With 5 bases removed from V and 3 bases from J, the gap between germline ends came to 14 bases. From germline, CDR1 is DFQATT and CDR2 SNEGSKA (reference sequence). The CDR3 consists of 13 residues. CDR3 loop: CSALGGGYYEQYF. Here the CDR3 DNA reads TGCAGTGCTTTGGGCGGGGGCTACTACGAGCAGTACTTC.

This clonotype was seen repeatedly, ten times or more. The rearrangement links TRBV7-8 to TRBJ2-3; the D gene is possibly TRBD1 (6 bases). Germline V gives CDR1 SGHVS, CDR2 FQNEAQ. This CDR3 is 16 amino acids long. V gave up 0 bases and J gave up 6 bases, with 16 bases separating them. This chain's CDR3 is CASSLASGAERDTQYF. CDR3 DNA sequence: TGTGCCAGCAGCTTAGCTTCAGGGGCGGAACGGGATACGCAGTATTTT.